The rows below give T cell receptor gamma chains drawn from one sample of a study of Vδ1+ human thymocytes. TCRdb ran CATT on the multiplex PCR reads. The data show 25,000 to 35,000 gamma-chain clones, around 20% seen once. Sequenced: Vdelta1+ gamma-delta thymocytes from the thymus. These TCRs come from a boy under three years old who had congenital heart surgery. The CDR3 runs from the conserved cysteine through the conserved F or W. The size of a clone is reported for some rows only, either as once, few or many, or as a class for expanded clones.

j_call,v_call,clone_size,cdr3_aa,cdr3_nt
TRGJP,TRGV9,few,CALWEVKELGKKIKVF,TGTGCCTTGTGGGAGGTAAAGGAGTTGGGCAAAAAAATCAAGGTATTT
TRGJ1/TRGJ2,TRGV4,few,CATWDREYKKLF,TGTGCCACCTGGGATCGGGAATATAAGAAACTCTTT
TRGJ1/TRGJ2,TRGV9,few,CTLWEVWKKLF,TGTACCTTGTGGGAGGTGTGGAAGAAACTCTTT
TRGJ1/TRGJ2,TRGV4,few,CATWDVPYYKKLF,TGTGCCACCTGGGATGTTCCTTATTATAAGAAACTCTTT
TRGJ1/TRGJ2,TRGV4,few,CATLRAHYKKLF,TGTGCCACCTTACGTGCGCATTATAAGAAACTCTTT
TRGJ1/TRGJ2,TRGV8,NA,CATCLQEKLF,TGTGCCACCTGCCTTCAGGAGAAACTCTTT
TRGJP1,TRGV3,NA,CATWDRGAGTTGWFKIF,TGTGCCACCTGGGACAGGGGGGCGGGAACCACTGGTTGGTTCAAGATATTT
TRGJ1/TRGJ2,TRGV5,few,CATWPKNYYKKLF,TGTGCCACCTGGCCTAAGAATTATTATAAGAAACTCTTT
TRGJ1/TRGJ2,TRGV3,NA,CATRDGRQNYYKKLF,TGTGCCACCCGGGATGGCCGCCAGAATTATTATAAGAAACTCTTT
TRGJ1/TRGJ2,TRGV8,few,CATWGNYYKKLF,TGTGCCACCTGGGGCAATTATTATAAGAAACTCTTT
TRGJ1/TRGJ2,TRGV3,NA,CATWDLPGFYKKLF,TGTGCCACCTGGGACCTACCGGGATTTTATAAGAAACTCTTT
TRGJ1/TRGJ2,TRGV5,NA,CATWDRRVKLF,TGTGCCACCTGGGACAGGCGTGTGAAACTCTTT
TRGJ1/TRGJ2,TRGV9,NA,CALWDGGIITKLF,TGTGCCTTGTGGGACGGGGGTATTATAACAAAACTCTTT
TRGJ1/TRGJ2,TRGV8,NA,CATWDQQGKLF,TGTGCCACCTGGGATCAGCAAGGGAAACTCTTT
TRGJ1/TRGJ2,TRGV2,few,CATWDGHYRKLF,TGTGCCACCTGGGACGGACATTATAGGAAACTCTTT
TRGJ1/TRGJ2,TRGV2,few,CATWDGPPYYKKLF,TGTGCCACCTGGGACGGGCCCCCTTATTATAAGAAACTCTTT
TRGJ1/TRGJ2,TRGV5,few,CATWDRHGYYKKLF,TGTGCCACCTGGGACAGGCACGGATATTATAAGAAACTCTTT
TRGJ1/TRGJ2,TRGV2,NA,CATWDGRRAYYKKLF,TGTGCCACCTGGGACGGACGAAGGGCTTATTATAAGAAACTCTTT
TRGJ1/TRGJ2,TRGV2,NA,CATWDGIGGSWYKKLF,TGTGCCACCTGGGACGGGATCGGAGGTTCTTGGTATAAGAAACTCTTT
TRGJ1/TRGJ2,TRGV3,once,CATWDRRKDYYKKLF,TGTGCCACCTGGGACAGGCGAAAGGATTATTACAAGAAACTCTTT
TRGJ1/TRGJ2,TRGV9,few,CALWEVGQYKKLF,TGTGCCCTGTGGGAGGTGGGCCAATATAAGAAACTCTTT
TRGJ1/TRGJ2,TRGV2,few,CATWDGRRISYKKLF,TGTGCCACCTGGGACGGGCGAAGGATTTCTTATAAGAAACTCTTT
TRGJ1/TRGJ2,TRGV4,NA,CATWDDPYYKKLF,TGTGCCACCTGGGATGATCCTTATTATAAGAAACTCTTT
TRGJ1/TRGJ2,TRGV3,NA,CATWDRPLNYYKKLF,TGTGCCACCTGGGACAGGCCCCTTAACTATTATAAGAAACTCTTT
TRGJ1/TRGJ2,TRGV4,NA,CATWDGPGDYKKLF,TGTGCCACCTGGGATGGGCCGGGGGATTATAAGAAACTCTTT
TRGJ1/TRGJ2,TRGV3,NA,CATGSYKKLF,TGTGCCACCGGGTCTTATAAGAAACTCTTT
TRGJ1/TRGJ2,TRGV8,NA,CATWDRPRGYYKKLF,TGTGCCACCTGGGATCGTCCCAGGGGTTATTATAAGAAACTCTTT
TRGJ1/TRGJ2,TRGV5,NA,CATWDRANYKKLF,TGTGCCACCTGGGACAGGGCAAATTATAAGAAACTCTTT
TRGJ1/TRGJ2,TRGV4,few,CATWDGLEDYYKKLF,TGTGCCACCTGGGATGGGCTCGAGGATTATTATAAGAAACTCTTT
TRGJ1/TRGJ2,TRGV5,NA,CATWEPPGRKLF,TGTGCCACCTGGGAACCCCCAGGCCGAAAACTCTTT
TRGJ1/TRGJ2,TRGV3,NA,CATWDRGRKLF,TGTGCCACCTGGGACAGGGGAAGGAAACTCTTT
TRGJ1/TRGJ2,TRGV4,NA,CATWAPPNYYKKLF,TGTGCCACCTGGGCCCCCCCGAATTATTATAAGAAACTCTTT
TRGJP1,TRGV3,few,CATWDPRGSRFKIF,TGTGCCACCTGGGACCCTCGAGGGAGTCGGTTCAAGATATTT
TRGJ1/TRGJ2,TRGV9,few,CALWEASFYYKKLF,TGTGCCTTGTGGGAGGCCTCCTTTTATTATAAGAAACTCTTT
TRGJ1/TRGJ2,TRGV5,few,CATWDVPKKLF,TGTGCCACCTGGGACGTTCCTAAGAAACTCTTT
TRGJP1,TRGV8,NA,CATWDMRDTTGWFKIF,TGTGCCACCTGGGATATGAGAGATACCACTGGTTGGTTCAAGATATTT
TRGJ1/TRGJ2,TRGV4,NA,CATWDGPGGYKKLF,TGTGCCACCTGGGATGGGCCGGGGGGGTATAAGAAACTCTTT
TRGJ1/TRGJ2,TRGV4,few,CATWDGRFYYKKLF,TGTGCCACCTGGGATGGGCGATTTTATTATAAGAAACTCTTT
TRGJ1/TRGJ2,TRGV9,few,CALREQNYYKKLF,TGTGCCTTGCGGGAGCAAAATTATTATAAGAAACTCTTT
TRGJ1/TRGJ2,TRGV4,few,CATWDGHCYKKLF,TGTGCCACCTGGGATGGGCATTGTTATAAGAAACTCTTT
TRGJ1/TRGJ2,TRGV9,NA,CALWDPNYYKKLF,TGTGCCTTGTGGGATCCGAATTATTATAAGAAACTCTTT
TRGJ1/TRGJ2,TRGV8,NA,CATWDLQNYYKKLF,TGTGCCACCTGGGATCTTCAGAATTATTATAAGAAACTCTTT
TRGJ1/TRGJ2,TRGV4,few,CATWDSLFEGYKKLF,TGTGCCACCTGGGATTCCTTATTTGAGGGATATAAGAAACTCTTT
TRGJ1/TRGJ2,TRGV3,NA,CATWDRRFYKKLF,TGTGCCACCTGGGACAGGCGCTTCTATAAGAAACTCTTT
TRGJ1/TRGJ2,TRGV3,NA,CATWDLWYYKKLF,TGTGCCACCTGGGATCTTTGGTATTATAAGAAACTCTTT
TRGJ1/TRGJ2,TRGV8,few,CATWGIYYKKLF,TGTGCCACCTGGGGGATCTATTATAAGAAACTCTTT